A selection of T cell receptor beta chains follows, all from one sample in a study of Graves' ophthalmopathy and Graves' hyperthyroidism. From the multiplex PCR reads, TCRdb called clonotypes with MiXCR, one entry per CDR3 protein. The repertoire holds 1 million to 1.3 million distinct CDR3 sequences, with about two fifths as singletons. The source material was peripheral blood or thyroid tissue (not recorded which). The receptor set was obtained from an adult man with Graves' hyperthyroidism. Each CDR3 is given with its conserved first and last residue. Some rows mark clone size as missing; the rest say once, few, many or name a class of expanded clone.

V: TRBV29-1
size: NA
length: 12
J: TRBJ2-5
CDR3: CSQGAGVETQYF

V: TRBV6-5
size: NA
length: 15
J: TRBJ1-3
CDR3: CASRTGTDDGNTIYF

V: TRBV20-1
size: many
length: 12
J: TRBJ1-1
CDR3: CSATGIVPEAFF

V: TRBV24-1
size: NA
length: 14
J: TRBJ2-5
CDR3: CATSDLGLQETQYF

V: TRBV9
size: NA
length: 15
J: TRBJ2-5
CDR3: CASSPPWSPQETQYF

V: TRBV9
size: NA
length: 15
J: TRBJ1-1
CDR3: CASSLDGDRGTEAFF

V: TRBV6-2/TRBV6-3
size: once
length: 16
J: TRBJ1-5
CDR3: CASSYPGTGFEQPQHF

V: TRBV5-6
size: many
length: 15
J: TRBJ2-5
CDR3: CASSDGGSYQETQYF

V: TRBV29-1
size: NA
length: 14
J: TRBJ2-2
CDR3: CSAVVAGDTGELFF

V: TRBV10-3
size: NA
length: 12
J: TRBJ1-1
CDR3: CATLPTNTEAFF

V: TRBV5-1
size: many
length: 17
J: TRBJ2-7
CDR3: CASSLAEFSRQNYEQYF

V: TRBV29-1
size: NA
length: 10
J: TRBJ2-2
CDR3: CSVRTGELFF

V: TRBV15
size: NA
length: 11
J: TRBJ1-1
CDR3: CATGRVGEVFF

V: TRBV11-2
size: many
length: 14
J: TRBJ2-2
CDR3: CASSFLTNTGELFF

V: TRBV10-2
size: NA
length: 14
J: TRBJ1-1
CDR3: CASSAGQTNTEAFF

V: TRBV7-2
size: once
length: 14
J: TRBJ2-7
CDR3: CASSLVGGTPEQYF

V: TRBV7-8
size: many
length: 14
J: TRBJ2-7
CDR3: CASSHEWGRYEQYF

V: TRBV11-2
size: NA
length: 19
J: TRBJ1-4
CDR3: CASSIVGQGVGGTNEKLFF

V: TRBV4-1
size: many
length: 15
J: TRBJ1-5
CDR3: CASSQASGGRQPQHF

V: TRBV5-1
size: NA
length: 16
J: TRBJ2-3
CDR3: CASREGLAGVTDTQYF

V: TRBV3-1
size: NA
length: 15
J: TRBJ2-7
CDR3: CASSHRTSGDFEQYF

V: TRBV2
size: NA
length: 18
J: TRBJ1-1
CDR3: CASSILVSTGGKDTEAFF

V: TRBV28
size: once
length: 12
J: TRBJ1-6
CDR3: CASRSALGTLHF

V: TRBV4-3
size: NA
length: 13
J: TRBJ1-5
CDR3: CASSLEGSAYEHF

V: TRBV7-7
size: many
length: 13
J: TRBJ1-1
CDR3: CASSSRPGTEAFF

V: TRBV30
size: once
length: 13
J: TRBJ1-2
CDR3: CAWGDRGPYGYTF

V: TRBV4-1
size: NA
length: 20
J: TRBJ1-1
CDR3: CASSHNSWTGDTPMNTEAFF

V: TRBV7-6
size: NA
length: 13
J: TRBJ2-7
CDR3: CASSPERGYEQYF

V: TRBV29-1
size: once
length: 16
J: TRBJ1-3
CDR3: CSLQDRGTSSGNTIYF

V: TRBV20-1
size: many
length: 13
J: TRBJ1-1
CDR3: CSAPGPWNTEAFF